A selection of T cell receptor beta chains follows, all from one sample in a study. TCRdb fed the RT-PCR reads into MiXCR, producing one record per CDR3 protein. Of about 700,000 distinct CDR3 sequences in the sample, about 14% were seen once. The sample consisted of memory CD4+ T cells from blood. These TCRs come from a female donor in good health, serving as a healthy control. The CDR3 runs from the conserved cysteine through the conserved F or W. The D gene is left open where the match is weak. Size tells how often a clone was seen (once, few, many) or the class of an expanded clone, and some rows leave it out.

D gene: TRBD1; V gene: TRBV3-1; clone size: -; J gene: TRBJ2-4; CDR3 DNA: TGTGCCAGCAGCTACCAAAGGGGACAGGGGGCCGGCATTCAGTACTTC; CDR3 protein: CASSYQRGQGAGIQYF
D gene: TRBD2; V gene: TRBV6-5; clone size: many; J gene: TRBJ2-1; CDR3 DNA: TGTGCCAGCAGCCGCGGGGAGGGAGTTCCCTACAATGAGCAGTTCTTC; CDR3 protein: CASSRGEGVPYNEQFF
D gene: -; V gene: TRBV14; clone size: many; J gene: TRBJ1-1; CDR3 DNA: TGTGCCAGCAGCCCCCGGGACCTAAGGGGGAACACTGAAGCTTTCTTT; CDR3 protein: CASSPRDLRGNTEAFF
D gene: TRBD2; V gene: TRBV6-2/TRBV6-3; clone size: -; J gene: TRBJ2-1; CDR3 DNA: TGTGCCAGCACGGCCCTAGCGGGAGTCGGCAATGAGCAGTTCTTC; CDR3 protein: CASTALAGVGNEQFF
D gene: -; V gene: TRBV7-3; clone size: few; J gene: TRBJ1-1; CDR3 DNA: TGTGCCAGCAGCTTAGCCCCCACTGACACTGAAGCTTTCTTT; CDR3 protein: CASSLAPTDTEAFF
D gene: TRBD2; V gene: TRBV6-2/TRBV6-3; clone size: -; J gene: TRBJ2-7; CDR3 DNA: TGTGCCAGCAGTTCCTCCCGCGGGAGGCCCTCCTACGAGCAGTACTTC; CDR3 protein: CASSSSRGRPSYEQYF
D gene: -; V gene: TRBV11-2; clone size: -; J gene: TRBJ2-1; CDR3 DNA: TGTGCCAGCAGCGCGGGACTCCAACGGGAGCAGTTCTTC; CDR3 protein: CASSAGLQREQFF
D gene: -; V gene: TRBV15; clone size: -; J gene: TRBJ1-1; CDR3 DNA: TGTGCCACCAGCAGAGAATTCGACCTCCCAGGGTCAGAAGCTTTCTTT; CDR3 protein: CATSREFDLPGSEAFF
D gene: TRBD2; V gene: TRBV20-1; clone size: many; J gene: TRBJ2-1; CDR3 DNA: TGCAGTGCTAAGTCGCGGCGGGAGAGATACAATGAGCAGTTCTTC; CDR3 protein: CSAKSRRERYNEQFF
D gene: -; V gene: TRBV28; clone size: many; J gene: TRBJ1-2; CDR3 DNA: TGTGCCAGCGCCGGACAGCCCTATGGCTACACCTTC; CDR3 protein: CASAGQPYGYTF
D gene: TRBD1; V gene: TRBV27; clone size: many; J gene: TRBJ2-3; CDR3 DNA: TGTGCCAGCAGTCCGAAGACAGGGGTATTAGATACGCAGTATTTT; CDR3 protein: CASSPKTGVLDTQYF
D gene: TRBD2; V gene: TRBV6-2/TRBV6-3; clone size: -; J gene: TRBJ2-7; CDR3 DNA: TGTGCCAGCAGTTACGGGGGGACTAGCGGGGGAACCTACGAGCAGTACTTC; CDR3 protein: CASSYGGTSGGTYEQYF
D gene: -; V gene: TRBV24-1; clone size: few; J gene: TRBJ1-4; CDR3 DNA: TGTGCCACCGGAGATTCAACTAATGAAAAACTGTTTTTT; CDR3 protein: CATGDSTNEKLFF
D gene: TRBD1; V gene: TRBV5-1; clone size: -; J gene: TRBJ1-6; CDR3 DNA: TGCGCCAGCAGCTGGGGACAGGCCAGCGAGTGGTCACCCCTCCACTTT; CDR3 protein: CASSWGQASEWSPLHF
D gene: -; V gene: TRBV29-1; clone size: many; J gene: TRBJ2-1; CDR3 DNA: TGCAGCGTTCGACCCCCGAGCGATGAGCAGTTCTTC; CDR3 protein: CSVRPPSDEQFF
D gene: TRBD1; V gene: TRBV5-1; clone size: many; J gene: TRBJ1-1; CDR3 DNA: TGCGCCAGCAGCTTGAGTCCAACAGGGGGAACTGAAGCTTTCTTT; CDR3 protein: CASSLSPTGGTEAFF
D gene: TRBD2; V gene: TRBV20-1; clone size: many; J gene: TRBJ2-1; CDR3 DNA: TGCAGTGCTAGGGTCCCATGGGGAGGGCCGGTTCGGGAGCAGTTCTTC; CDR3 protein: CSARVPWGGPVREQFF
D gene: -; V gene: TRBV6-5; clone size: -; J gene: TRBJ1-2; CDR3 DNA: TGTGCCAGCAGTGAAGGGGGAGGGGACTATGGCTACACCTTC; CDR3 protein: CASSEGGGDYGYTF
D gene: -; V gene: TRBV5-4; clone size: few; J gene: TRBJ2-3; CDR3 DNA: TGTGCCAGCAGCTCCATGACACAAGGTGGGGCAGATACGCAGTATTTT; CDR3 protein: CASSSMTQGGADTQYF
D gene: -; V gene: TRBV15; clone size: once; J gene: TRBJ2-7; CDR3 DNA: TGTGCCACCAGCATCCCAGCCGGGGAGCAGTACTTC; CDR3 protein: CATSIPAGEQYF
D gene: -; V gene: TRBV12-3/TRBV12-4; clone size: -; J gene: TRBJ1-2; CDR3 DNA: TGTGCCAGCAGTTTGCGTAACAGGGTGGGTTGGGGCTACACCTTC; CDR3 protein: CASSLRNRVGWGYTF
D gene: -; V gene: TRBV11-2; clone size: many; J gene: TRBJ2-3; CDR3 DNA: TGTGCCAGCGCAAACCAGGGAATGAATACAGATACGCAGTATTTT; CDR3 protein: CASANQGMNTDTQYF
D gene: -; V gene: TRBV12-3/TRBV12-4; clone size: few; J gene: TRBJ1-2; CDR3 DNA: TGTGCCAGCAGTTCCCAAGTGGGGGCGGGGTATGGCTACACCTTC; CDR3 protein: CASSSQVGAGYGYTF
D gene: TRBD2; V gene: TRBV9; clone size: -; J gene: TRBJ2-5; CDR3 DNA: TGTGCCAGCAGCGCCCTAGGGACTAGCGGGAGTGGGGAGACCCAGTACTTC; CDR3 protein: CASSALGTSGSGETQYF
D gene: TRBD2; V gene: TRBV6-5; clone size: -; J gene: TRBJ2-5; CDR3 DNA: TGTGCCAGCAGTTCACCTTCTCTAGCGGGAGAGGAGACCCAGTACTTC; CDR3 protein: CASSSPSLAGEETQYF
D gene: TRBD2; V gene: TRBV20-1; clone size: few; J gene: TRBJ2-1; CDR3 DNA: TGCAGTGCTTCTAGCGGGAGAGGGATTGAGCAGTTCTTC; CDR3 protein: CSASSGRGIEQFF
D gene: TRBD2; V gene: TRBV6-2/TRBV6-3; clone size: few; J gene: TRBJ2-5; CDR3 DNA: TGTGCCAGCAGTTACGCGGGAGACCCTAGGACCCAGTACTTC; CDR3 protein: CASSYAGDPRTQYF
D gene: TRBD1; V gene: TRBV20-1; clone size: -; J gene: TRBJ1-5; CDR3 DNA: TGCAGTGCTAGAGATAGAACAGGGGGGTTCCTTCAGCCCCAGCATTTT; CDR3 protein: CSARDRTGGFLQPQHF
D gene: TRBD2; V gene: TRBV3-1; clone size: -; J gene: TRBJ2-1; CDR3 DNA: TGTGCCAGCAGCCAACTAGAAGCGGGAGCTTACAATGAGCAGTTCTTC; CDR3 protein: CASSQLEAGAYNEQFF
D gene: -; V gene: TRBV5-1; clone size: few; J gene: TRBJ2-1; CDR3 DNA: TGCGCCAGCAGCTTGGGTGGGGGGAGCCGCTACAATGAGCAGTTCTTC; CDR3 protein: CASSLGGGSRYNEQFF
D gene: -; V gene: TRBV29-1; clone size: few; J gene: TRBJ2-3; CDR3 DNA: TGCAGCTTTGCACCCGGGTTAATCTCAGATACGCAGTATTTT; CDR3 protein: CSFAPGLISDTQYF
D gene: -; V gene: TRBV9; clone size: -; J gene: TRBJ2-2; CDR3 DNA: TGTGCCAGCAGCGTATCGGGAACCGGGGAGCTGTTTTTT; CDR3 protein: CASSVSGTGELFF
D gene: TRBD1; V gene: TRBV7-9; clone size: many; J gene: TRBJ1-1; CDR3 DNA: TGTGCCAGCAGCTTAACAGGGGATGTCACTGAAGCTTTCTTT; CDR3 protein: CASSLTGDVTEAFF
D gene: TRBD1; V gene: TRBV20-1; clone size: few; J gene: TRBJ1-5; CDR3 DNA: TGCAGTGCTCGCCGGGGACAGATTAATCAGCCCCAGCATTTT; CDR3 protein: CSARRGQINQPQHF
D gene: -; V gene: TRBV7-2; clone size: -; J gene: TRBJ2-7; CDR3 DNA: TGTGCCAGCAGCTTAGGAGAAGTCACCTACGAGCAGTACTTC; CDR3 protein: CASSLGEVTYEQYF
D gene: -; V gene: TRBV7-2; clone size: many; J gene: TRBJ1-4; CDR3 DNA: TGTGCCAGCAGCCAGGGGACGGCCATTGAAAAACTGTTTTTT; CDR3 protein: CASSQGTAIEKLFF
D gene: TRBD1; V gene: TRBV5-1; clone size: few; J gene: TRBJ2-1; CDR3 DNA: TGCGCCAGCAGCGCCCTCGGACAGGGGGACTACAATGAGCAGTTCTTC; CDR3 protein: CASSALGQGDYNEQFF
D gene: -; V gene: TRBV12-3/TRBV12-4; clone size: -; J gene: TRBJ2-7; CDR3 DNA: TGTGCCAGCAGTTTAAAGGCGGACGGGTACGAGCAGTACTTC; CDR3 protein: CASSLKADGYEQYF
D gene: -; V gene: TRBV11-2; clone size: -; J gene: TRBJ2-3; CDR3 DNA: TGTGCCAGCAGCTTAGACGGGAGTTGGACAGATACGCAGTATTTT; CDR3 protein: CASSLDGSWTDTQYF
D gene: -; V gene: TRBV28; clone size: few; J gene: TRBJ1-6; CDR3 DNA: TGTGCCAGCAGTCGAACAGGGAGCTCCTATAATTCACCCCTCCACTTT; CDR3 protein: CASSRTGSSYNSPLHF
D gene: -; V gene: TRBV20-1; clone size: -; J gene: TRBJ2-1; CDR3 DNA: TGCAGTGCTCAGAGGGGAGACAGACATGAGCAGTTCTTC; CDR3 protein: CSAQRGDRHEQFF
D gene: TRBD2; V gene: TRBV5-1; clone size: -; J gene: TRBJ2-1; CDR3 DNA: TGCGCCAGCAGCTTGGAATTAACCGGGACTAGTTACAATGAGCAGTTCTTC; CDR3 protein: CASSLELTGTSYNEQFF
D gene: TRBD2; V gene: TRBV6-2/TRBV6-3; clone size: -; J gene: TRBJ2-1; CDR3 DNA: TGTGCCAGCAGTTACCCCCCCCTCGCGGGGGGGTACAATGAGCAGTTCTTC; CDR3 protein: CASSYPPLAGGYNEQFF
D gene: -; V gene: TRBV6-1; clone size: few; J gene: TRBJ2-5; CDR3 DNA: TGTGCCAGCACCCAGGGGACGGCGAACCAAGAGACCCAGTACTTC; CDR3 protein: CASTQGTANQETQYF
D gene: TRBD2; V gene: TRBV5-1; clone size: -; J gene: TRBJ2-2; CDR3 DNA: TGCGCCAGCAGCTTGTTGGGGACTAGCGGTACCACCAGGGAGCTGTTTTTT; CDR3 protein: CASSLLGTSGTTRELFF
D gene: TRBD2; V gene: TRBV15; clone size: -; J gene: TRBJ2-1; CDR3 DNA: TGTGCCACCAGCAGAGATGTTAGCGGGGAAGAGCAGTTCTTC; CDR3 protein: CATSRDVSGEEQFF
D gene: -; V gene: TRBV7-2; clone size: few; J gene: TRBJ2-1; CDR3 DNA: TGTGCCAGCAGCCAAGACTGGTACAATGAGCAGTTCTTC; CDR3 protein: CASSQDWYNEQFF